What follows describes a single TCR beta chain. Looked up from germline, CDR1 is SGHTA and CDR2 is FQGNSA. The CDR3 totals 15 residues. The trim removed 6 bases at V and 6 bases at J, leaving 10 bases unmatched. The data originate from a study of blood T cell repertoires in COVID-19. Across the study: The United States, Italy and Spain were the sources of the acute and convalescent COVID-19 samples. PBMCs, B-cell-depleted T cells, or T cells provided the cDNA or gDNA that made up the material.

Original data processing: Amplifying reference gene primers gave estimates of nucleated cell counts. Clones were sequenced by immunoSEQ multiplex PCR, and TCRdb holds only the in-frame ones, with some missing. The D gene and trimming were derived from the DNA, and the V and J assignments and clone size from that table. The data show 100,000 or so clones, with nearly 90% seen just once and approximately 2% held by the top ten. The rearrangement uses TRBV7-2 and TRBJ2-3, with 9 bases aligning to TRBD2. This clonotype originated in a man aged 45-65 years with active COVID-19. The sample taken for sequencing was peripheral blood. DNA for the CDR3: TGTGCCAGCAGTTTCAGAGCGGGGGGTCGGGATACGCAGTATTTT. This translates into CASSFRAGGRDTQYF.